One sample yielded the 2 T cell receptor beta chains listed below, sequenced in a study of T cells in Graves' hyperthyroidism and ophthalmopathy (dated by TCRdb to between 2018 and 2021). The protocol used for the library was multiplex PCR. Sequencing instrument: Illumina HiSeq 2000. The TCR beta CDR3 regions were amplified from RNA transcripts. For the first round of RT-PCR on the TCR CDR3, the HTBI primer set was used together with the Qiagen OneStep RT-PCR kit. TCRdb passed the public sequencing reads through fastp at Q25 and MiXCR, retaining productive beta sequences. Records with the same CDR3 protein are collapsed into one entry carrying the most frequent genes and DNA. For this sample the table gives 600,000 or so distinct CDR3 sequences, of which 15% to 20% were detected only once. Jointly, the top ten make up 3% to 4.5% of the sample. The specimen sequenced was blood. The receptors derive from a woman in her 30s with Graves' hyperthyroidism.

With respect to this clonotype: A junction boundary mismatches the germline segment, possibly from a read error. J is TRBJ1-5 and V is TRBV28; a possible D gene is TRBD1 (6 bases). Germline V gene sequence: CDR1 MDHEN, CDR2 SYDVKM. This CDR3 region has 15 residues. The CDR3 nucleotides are TGTGCCAGCGGTTTAGGGGGAACTTTGGGTCAGCCCCAGCATTTT. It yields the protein CASGLGGTLGQPQHF.

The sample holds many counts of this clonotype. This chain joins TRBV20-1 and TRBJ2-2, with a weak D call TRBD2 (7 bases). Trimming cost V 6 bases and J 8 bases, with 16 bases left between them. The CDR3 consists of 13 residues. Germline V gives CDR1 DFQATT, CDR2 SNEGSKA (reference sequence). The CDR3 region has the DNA TGCAGTGCCGGGGGGCAGATACGAGGGGAGCTGTTTTTT. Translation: CSAGGQIRGELFF.